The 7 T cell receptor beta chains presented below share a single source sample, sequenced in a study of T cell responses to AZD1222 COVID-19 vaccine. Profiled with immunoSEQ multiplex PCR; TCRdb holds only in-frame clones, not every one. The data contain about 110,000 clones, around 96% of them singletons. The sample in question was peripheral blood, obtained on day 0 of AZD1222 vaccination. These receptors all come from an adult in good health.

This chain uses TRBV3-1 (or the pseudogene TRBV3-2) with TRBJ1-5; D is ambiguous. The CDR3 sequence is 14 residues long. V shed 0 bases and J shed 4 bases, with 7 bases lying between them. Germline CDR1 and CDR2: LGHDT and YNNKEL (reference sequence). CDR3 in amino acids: CASSQDLENQPQHF. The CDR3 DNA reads TGTGCCAGCAGCCAAGATCTGGAGAATCAGCCCCAGCATTTT.

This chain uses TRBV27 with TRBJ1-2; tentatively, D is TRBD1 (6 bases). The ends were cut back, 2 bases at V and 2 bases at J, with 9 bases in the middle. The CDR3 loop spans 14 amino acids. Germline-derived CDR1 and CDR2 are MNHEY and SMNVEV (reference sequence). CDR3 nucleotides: TGTGCCAGCAGTTTAACAGGGCGGAACTATGGCTACACCTTC. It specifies CASSLTGRNYGYTF.

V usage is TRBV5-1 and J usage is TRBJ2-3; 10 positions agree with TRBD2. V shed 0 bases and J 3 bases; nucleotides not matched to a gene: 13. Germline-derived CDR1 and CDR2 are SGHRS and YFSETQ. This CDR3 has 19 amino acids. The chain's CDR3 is CASSLAVASGSIMTDTQYF. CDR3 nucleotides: TGCGCCAGCAGCTTGGCCGTGGCTAGCGGGAGTATAATGACAGATACGCAGTATTTT.

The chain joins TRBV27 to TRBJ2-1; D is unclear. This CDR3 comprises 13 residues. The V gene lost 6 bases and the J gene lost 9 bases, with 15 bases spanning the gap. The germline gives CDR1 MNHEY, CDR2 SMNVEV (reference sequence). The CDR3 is CASSHTLAGEQFF. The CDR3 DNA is TGTGCCAGCAGCCACACCCTTGCCGGTGAGCAGTTCTTC.

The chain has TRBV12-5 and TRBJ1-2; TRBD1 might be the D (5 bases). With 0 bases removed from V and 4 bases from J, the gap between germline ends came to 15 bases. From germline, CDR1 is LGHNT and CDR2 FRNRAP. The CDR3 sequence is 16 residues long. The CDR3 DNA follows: TGTGCTAGTGGTTTGGTAGGGTACGGGGCCGTCTATGGCTACACCTTC. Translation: CASGLVGYGAVYGYTF.

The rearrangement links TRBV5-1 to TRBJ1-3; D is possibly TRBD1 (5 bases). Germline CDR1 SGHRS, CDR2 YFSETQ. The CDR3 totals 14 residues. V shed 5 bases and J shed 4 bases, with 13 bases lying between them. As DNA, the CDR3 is TGCGCCAGCAGTCCACGAGGGGCAGGAAACACCATATATTTT. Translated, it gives CASSPRGAGNTIYF.

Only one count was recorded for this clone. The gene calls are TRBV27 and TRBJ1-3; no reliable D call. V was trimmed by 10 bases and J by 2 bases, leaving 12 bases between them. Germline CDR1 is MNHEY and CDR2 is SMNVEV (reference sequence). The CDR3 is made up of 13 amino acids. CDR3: CATSLGAGNTIYF. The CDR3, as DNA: TGTGCCACCTCCCTGGGTGCTGGAAACACCATATATTTT.